These 4 T cell receptor beta chains were all obtained from the same sample, sequenced in a study of control samples from healthy donors and cancer patients. Sequenced by immunoSEQ multiplex PCR; TCRdb stores in-frame clones only, minus some. The table has tens of thousands of clones, about 88% seen once. The sequencing input was blood. All receptors come from a woman in her 70s in good health.

The rearrangement uses TRBV11-2 and TRBJ1-1, with D perhaps TRBD1 (5 bases). V dropped 5 bases and J dropped 5 bases, with 12 bases sitting between them. This CDR3 comprises 13 residues. Germline-derived CDR1 and CDR2 are SGHAT and FQNNGV. This CDR3 reads CASSVRGGTEAFF. CDR3 DNA: TGTGCCAGCAGCGTAAGGGGTGGGACTGAAGCTTTCTTT.

CDR3 amino acids: CASSVVPDRLNYGYTF. In nucleotides, the CDR3 is TGTGCCAGCAGCGTAGTTCCGGACAGACTAAACTATGGCTACACCTTC. The J gene is TRBJ1-2, the V gene TRBV9; the D gene is possibly TRBD1 (6 bases). Germline loops: CDR1 SGDLS, CDR2 YYNGEE. This CDR3 comprises 16 residues. Trimming took off 0 bases at V and 2 bases at J, with 14 bases between the two ends.

This clone was observed a single time. V gene TRBV19 combines with J gene TRBJ2-7; TRBD1 aligns across 7 bases. The ends lost 6 bases at V and 2 bases at J; junction bases unmatched: 4. Germline values: CDR1 LNHDA, CDR2 SQIVND (reference sequence). The CDR3 runs to 13 residues. CDR3 sequence: CASREGGAYEQYF. CDR3 coding DNA: TGTGCCAGTAGAGAAGGGGGCGCCTACGAGCAGTACTTC.

V and J are TRBV6-5 and TRBJ1-2; 12 positions match TRBD1. The CDR3 is made up of 14 amino acids. The V gene end was trimmed by 6 bases and the J gene end by 8 bases; junction bases not matched to a gene: 7. Germline V gene data show CDR1 as MNHEY and CDR2 as SVGAGI. CDR3 amino acids: CASSNGGQGAGYTF. CDR3 coding DNA: TGTGCCAGCAGCAACGGGGGACAGGGGGCAGGCTACACCTTC.